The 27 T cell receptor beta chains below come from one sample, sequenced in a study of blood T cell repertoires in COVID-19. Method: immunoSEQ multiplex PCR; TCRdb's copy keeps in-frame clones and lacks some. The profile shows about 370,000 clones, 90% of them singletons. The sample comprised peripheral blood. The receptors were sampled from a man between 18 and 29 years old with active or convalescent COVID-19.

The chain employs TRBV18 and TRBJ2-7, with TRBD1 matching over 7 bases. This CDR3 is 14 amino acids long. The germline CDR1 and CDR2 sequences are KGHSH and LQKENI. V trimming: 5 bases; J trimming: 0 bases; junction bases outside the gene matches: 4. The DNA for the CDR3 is TGTGCCAGCTCAAAGGGACAGAGCTCCTACGAGCAGTACTTC. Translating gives CASSKGQSSYEQYF.

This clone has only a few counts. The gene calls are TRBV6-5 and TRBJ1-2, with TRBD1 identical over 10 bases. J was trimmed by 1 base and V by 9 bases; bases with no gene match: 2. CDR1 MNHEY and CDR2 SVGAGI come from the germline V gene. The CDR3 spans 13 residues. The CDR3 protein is CARWTGGNYGYTF. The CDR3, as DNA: TGTGCCAGGTGGACAGGGGGTAACTATGGCTACACCTTC.

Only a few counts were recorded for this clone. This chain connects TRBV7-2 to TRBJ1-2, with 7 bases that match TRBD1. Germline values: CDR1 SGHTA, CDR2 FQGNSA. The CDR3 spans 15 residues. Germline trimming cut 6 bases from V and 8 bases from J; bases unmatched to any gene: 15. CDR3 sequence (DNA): TGTGCCAGCAGACAGGGGAACTGGGGCTTACGGGGCTACACCTTC. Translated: CASRQGNWGLRGYTF.

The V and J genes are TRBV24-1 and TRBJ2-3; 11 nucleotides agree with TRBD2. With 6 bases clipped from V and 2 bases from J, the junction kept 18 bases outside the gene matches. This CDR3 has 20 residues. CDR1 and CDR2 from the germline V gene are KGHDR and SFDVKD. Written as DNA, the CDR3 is TGTGCCACCAGTAGCTTATTCCCCGCACTAGCGGGAGATCCCACAGATACGCAGTATTTT. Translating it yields CATSSLFPALAGDPTDTQYF.

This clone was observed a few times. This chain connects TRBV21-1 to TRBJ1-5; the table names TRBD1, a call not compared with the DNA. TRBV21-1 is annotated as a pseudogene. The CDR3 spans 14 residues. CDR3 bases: TGTGCCAGCAGCAAAGGACAGGGTGGTCAGCCCCAGCATTTT. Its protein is CASSKGQGGQPQHF.

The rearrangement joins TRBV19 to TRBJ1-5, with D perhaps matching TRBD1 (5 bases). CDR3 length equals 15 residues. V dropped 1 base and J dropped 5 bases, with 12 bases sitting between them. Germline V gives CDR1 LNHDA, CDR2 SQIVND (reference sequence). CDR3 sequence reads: CASSIVGGTYQPQHF. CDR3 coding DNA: TGTGCCAGTAGTATAGTCGGGGGAACCTATCAGCCCCAGCATTTT.

In nucleotides, the CDR3 is TGTGCCAGCAGGGCTAGCGGGAGGGATGAGCAGTTCTTC. This codes for CASRASGRDEQFF. V and J are TRBV9 and TRBJ2-1; 12 bases agree with TRBD2. Trimming took 5 bases from V and 8 from J; bases not matched to a gene: 2. The CDR3 sequence is 13 residues long. Germline CDR1 SGDLS, CDR2 YYNGEE. The complete variable domain, with remaining parts taken from reference TRBV9 and TRBJ2-1, reads DSGVTQTPKHLITATGQRVTLRCSPRSGDLSVYWYQQSLDQGLQFLIQYYNGEERAKGNILERFSAQQFPDLHSELNLSSLELGDSALYFCASRASGRDEQFFGPGTRLTVL.

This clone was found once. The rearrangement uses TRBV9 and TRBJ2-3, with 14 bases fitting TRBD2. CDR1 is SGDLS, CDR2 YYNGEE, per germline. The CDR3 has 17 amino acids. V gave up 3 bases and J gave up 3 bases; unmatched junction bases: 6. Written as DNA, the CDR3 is TGTGCCAGCAGCGCTGGACTAGCGGGAGGAGTGACAGATACGCAGTATTTT. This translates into CASSAGLAGGVTDTQYF.

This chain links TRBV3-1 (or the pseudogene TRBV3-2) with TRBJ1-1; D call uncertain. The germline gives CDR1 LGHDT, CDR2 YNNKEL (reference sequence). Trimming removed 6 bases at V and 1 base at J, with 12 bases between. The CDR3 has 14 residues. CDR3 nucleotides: TGTGCCAGCAGTCCAGTTCATGAGAACACTGAAGCTTTCTTT. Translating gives CASSPVHENTEAFF.

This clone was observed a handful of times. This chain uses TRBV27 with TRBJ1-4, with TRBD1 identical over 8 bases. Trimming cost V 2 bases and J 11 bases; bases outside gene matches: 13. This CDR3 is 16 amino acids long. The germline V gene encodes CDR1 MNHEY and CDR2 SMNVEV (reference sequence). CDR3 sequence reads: CASSLRQGAFFGKLFF. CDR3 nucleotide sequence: TGTGCCAGCAGTTTAAGGCAGGGGGCCTTCTTTGGGAAACTGTTTTTT. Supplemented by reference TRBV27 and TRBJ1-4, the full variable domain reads EAQVTQNPRYLITVTGKKLTVTCSQNMNHEYMSWYRQDPGLGLRQIYYSMNVEVTDKGDVPEGYKVSRKEKRNFPLILESPSPNQTSLYFCASSLRQGAFFGKLFFGSGTQLSVL.

The CDR3 is CASSRGGRHEQYF. CDR3 bases: TGTGCCAGCAGTCGAGGCGGGAGACACGAGCAGTACTTC. J is TRBJ2-7 and V is TRBV6-5; 7 bases agree with TRBD2. Losses at the gene ends were 5 bases for V and 5 bases for J; bases not matched to a gene: 6. This CDR3 contains 13 residues. The V gene's germline CDR1 is MNHEY and CDR2 SVGAGI.

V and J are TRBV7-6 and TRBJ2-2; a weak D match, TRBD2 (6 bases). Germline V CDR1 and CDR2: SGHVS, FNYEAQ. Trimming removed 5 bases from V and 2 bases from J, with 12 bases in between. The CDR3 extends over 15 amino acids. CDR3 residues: CASSPGTANTGELFF. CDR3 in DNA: TGTGCCAGCAGCCCAGGGACTGCTAACACCGGGGAGCTGTTTTTT.

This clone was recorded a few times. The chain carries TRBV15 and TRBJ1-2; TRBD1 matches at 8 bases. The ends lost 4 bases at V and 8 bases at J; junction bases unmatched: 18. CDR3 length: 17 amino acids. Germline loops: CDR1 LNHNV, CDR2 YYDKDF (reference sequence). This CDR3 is CATSMPLPIGQGGGYTF. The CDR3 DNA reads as TGTGCCACCAGCATGCCCCTTCCAATCGGACAGGGTGGCGGCTACACCTTC. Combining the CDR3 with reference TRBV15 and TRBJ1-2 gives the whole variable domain DAMVIQNPRYQVTQFGKPVTLSCSQTLNHNVMYWYQQKSSQAPKLLFHYYDKDFNNEADTPDNFQSRRPNTSFCFLDIRSPGLGDTAMYLCATSMPLPIGQGGGYTFGSGTRLTVV.

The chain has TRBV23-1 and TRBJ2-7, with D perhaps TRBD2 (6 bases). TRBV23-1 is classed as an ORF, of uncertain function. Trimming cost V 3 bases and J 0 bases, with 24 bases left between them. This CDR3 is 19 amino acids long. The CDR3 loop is CASSHARRIVRGYSYEQYF. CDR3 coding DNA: TGCGCCAGCAGTCACGCCCGTCGGATAGTCCGGGGGTACTCCTACGAGCAGTACTTC.

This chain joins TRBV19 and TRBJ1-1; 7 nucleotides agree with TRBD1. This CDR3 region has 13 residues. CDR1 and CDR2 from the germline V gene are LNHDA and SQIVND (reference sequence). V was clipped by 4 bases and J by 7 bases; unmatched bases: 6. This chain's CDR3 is CASSTWDRLEAFF. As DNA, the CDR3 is TGTGCCAGTAGTACCTGGGACAGACTTGAAGCTTTCTTT.

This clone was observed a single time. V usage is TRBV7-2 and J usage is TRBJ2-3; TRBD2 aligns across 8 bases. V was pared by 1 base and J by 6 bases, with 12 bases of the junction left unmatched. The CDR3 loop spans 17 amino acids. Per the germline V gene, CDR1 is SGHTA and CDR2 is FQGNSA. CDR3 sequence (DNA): TGTGCCAGCAGCTTAGGATCGGGGGGGCCGATAGGTGATACGCAGTATTTT. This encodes CASSLGSGGPIGDTQYF.

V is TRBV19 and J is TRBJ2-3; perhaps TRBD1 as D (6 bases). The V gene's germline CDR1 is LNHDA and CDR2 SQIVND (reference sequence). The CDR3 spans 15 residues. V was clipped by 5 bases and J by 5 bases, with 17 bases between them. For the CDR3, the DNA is TGTGCCAGTAGTCAATTCCAGGGGAGAGTAGATACGCAGTATTTT. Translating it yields CASSQFQGRVDTQYF.

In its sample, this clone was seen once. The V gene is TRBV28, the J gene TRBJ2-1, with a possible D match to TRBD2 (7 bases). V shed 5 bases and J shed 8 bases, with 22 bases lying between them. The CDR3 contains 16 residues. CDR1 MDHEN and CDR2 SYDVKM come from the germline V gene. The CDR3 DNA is TGTGCCAGCAGTCCCCGGGCGTGGAGGGGGGGCGATGAGCAGTTCTTC. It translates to CASSPRAWRGGDEQFF.

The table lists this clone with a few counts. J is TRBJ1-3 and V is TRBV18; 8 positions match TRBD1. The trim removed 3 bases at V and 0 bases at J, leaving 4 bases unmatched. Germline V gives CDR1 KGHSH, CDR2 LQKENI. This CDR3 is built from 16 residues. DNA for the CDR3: TGTGCCAGCTCACCGGGACAGGTCGTCTCTGGAAACACCATATATTTT. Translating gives CASSPGQVVSGNTIYF.

As DNA, the CDR3 is TGCAGTGCTAGTGGGCGACAGGGGACGCTCGGCTACAATGAGCAGTTCTTC. Its protein product is CSASGRQGTLGYNEQFF. The chain joins TRBV20-1 to TRBJ2-1; 8 nucleotides agree with TRBD1. This CDR3 contains 17 residues. The V gene end was trimmed by 3 bases and the J gene end by 3 bases; junction bases not matched to a gene: 13. Germline loops: CDR1 DFQATT, CDR2 SNEGSKA (reference sequence).

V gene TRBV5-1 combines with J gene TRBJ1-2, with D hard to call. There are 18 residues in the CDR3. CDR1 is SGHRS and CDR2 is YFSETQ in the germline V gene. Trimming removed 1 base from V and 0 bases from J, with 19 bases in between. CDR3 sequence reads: CASSLSLGLQLANYGYTF. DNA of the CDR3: TGCGCCAGCAGCTTGTCTTTAGGACTACAGCTAGCTAACTATGGCTACACCTTC.

The CDR3 sequence: CASSLFRGNGYTF. The CDR3, as DNA: TGTGCCAGCAGCTTATTTAGGGGAAATGGCTACACCTTC. This chain connects TRBV7-3 to TRBJ1-2, with a possible D match to TRBD1 (5 bases). The germline V and J ends were trimmed by 2 bases and 6 bases, with 10 bases remaining between them. The CDR3 has 13 residues. CDR1 is SGHTA, CDR2 FQGTGA, per germline.

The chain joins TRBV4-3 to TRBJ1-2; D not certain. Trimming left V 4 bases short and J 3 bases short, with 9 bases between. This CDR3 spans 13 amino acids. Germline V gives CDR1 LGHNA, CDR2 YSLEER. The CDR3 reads CASSLATHYGYTF. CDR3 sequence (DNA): TGCGCCAGCAGCCTAGCAACTCACTATGGCTACACCTTC.

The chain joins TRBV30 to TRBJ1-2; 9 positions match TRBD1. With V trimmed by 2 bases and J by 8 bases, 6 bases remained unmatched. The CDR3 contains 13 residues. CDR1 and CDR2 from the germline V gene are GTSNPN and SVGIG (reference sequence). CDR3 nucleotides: TGTGCCTGGAGTTGGACAGGGGAGGGAGGCTACACCTTC. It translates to CAWSWTGEGGYTF. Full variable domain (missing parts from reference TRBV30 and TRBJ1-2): SQTIHQWPATLVQPVGSPLSLECTVEGTSNPNLYWYRQAAGRGLQLLFYSVGIGQISSEVPQNLSASRPQDRQFILSSKKLLLSDSGFYLCAWSWTGEGGYTFGSGTRLTVV.

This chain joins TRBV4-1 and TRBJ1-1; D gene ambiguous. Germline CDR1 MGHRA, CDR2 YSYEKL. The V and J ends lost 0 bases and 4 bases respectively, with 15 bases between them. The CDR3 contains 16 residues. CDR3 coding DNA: TGCGCCAGCAGCCAAGATTCGGGGAATGTTGCCACTGAAGCTTTCTTT. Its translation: CASSQDSGNVATEAFF.

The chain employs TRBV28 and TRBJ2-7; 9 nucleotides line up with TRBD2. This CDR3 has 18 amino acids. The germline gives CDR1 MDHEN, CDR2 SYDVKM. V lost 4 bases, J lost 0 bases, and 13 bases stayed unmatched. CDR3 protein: CASSSYRTSEADSYEQYF. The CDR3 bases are TGTGCCAGCAGTTCATATCGGACTAGCGAGGCTGACTCCTACGAGCAGTACTTC.

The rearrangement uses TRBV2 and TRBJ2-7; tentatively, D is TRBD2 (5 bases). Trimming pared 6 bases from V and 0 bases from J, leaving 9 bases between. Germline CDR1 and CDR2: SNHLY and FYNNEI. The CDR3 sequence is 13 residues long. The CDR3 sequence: CASSPGNSYEQYF. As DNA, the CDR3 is TGTGCCAGCAGCCCGGGGAACTCCTACGAGCAGTACTTC.